This T cell receptor (beta chain) was captured in a study of CD8 T cells in ankylosing spondylitis (dated by TCRdb to 2015 to 2018). As for the study more broadly: To find TCR variants linked to disease, the study profiled T cell receptor beta repertoires in ankylosing spondylitis patients and healthy donors. Peripheral blood was sampled, and synovial fluid was additionally collected from ankylosing spondylitis patients. In total, the full study cohort was made up of roughly 110 healthy donors and more than 20 ankylosing spondylitis patients. What the work shows at the level of the full study, not this receptor alone: According to the report, matched synovial fluid samples from ankylosing spondylitis patients were significantly enriched for the disease-linked clones. A TCR beta motif made up of several highly homologous amino acid variants appeared to be characteristic of blood from ankylosing spondylitis patients. Some of the motif variants had been reported before in the synovial fluid and blood of reactive arthritis patients, a finding that suggests common disease-initiation mechanisms. The disease-linked clones showed a CD8+ phenotype and occurred at relatively low frequencies in peripheral blood.

This clonotype was counted a few times. This receptor's antigen is unknown. The input lacks base qualities; no much larger clone sits a single base away. Based on the germline V gene, the CDR1 and CDR2 sequences are SGHRS and YFSETQ. V loses 4 bases, J loses 2 bases, and the germline ends lie 10 bases apart. From cysteine to phenylalanine, the CDR3 is 15 amino acids long. Only the CDR3 part of the read is kept: 45 bases, read in frame from the first base. TCRdb shows the sequencer as Illumina MiSeq. TCR beta libraries were prepared by quantitative 5'-RACE with molecular barcodes. The authors processed their data as follows. Disease-linked TCR variants were identified with a new computational method built on a probabilistic model of VDJ rearrangement. Using fastp at Q25 and MiXCR, TCRdb reprocessed the public reads and kept productive beta chains. For every CDR3 protein sequence, its rows merge into one entry that carries the most common genes and DNA. These V and J calls rely on TCRdb rather than the paper's analysis. The table for this sample lists some 37,000 distinct CDR3 sequences; 16% of them were counted only once. The ten largest clones represent around 50% of the sample.

The rearranged chain carries TRBV5-1 and TRBJ2-6; TRBD1 is a possible D gene, resting on 5 matching bases. This receptor was obtained from a male donor with ankylosing spondylitis or in good health (not recorded which). Specimen: blood. The CDR3 region: CASSLRATGANVLTF. At the DNA level, the sequence is TGCGCCAGCAGCCTCAGGGCAACTGGGGCCAACGTCCTGACTTTC.